The sequence of this TCR beta chain was determined in a study of early T cells in non-severe SARS-CoV-2 infection. For the study at large: RNA in bulk from unsorted whole blood was sequenced, and chains were unpaired.

General study results and limits: Sequences matched to VDJdb favored anti-spike CD8 responses, while private and CD4 specificities were missed.

On this clonotype: Its antigen is not identified.

Attachment of unique molecular identifiers to individual cDNA molecules was performed. Each CDR3 protein gets one entry after TCRdb re-called the 5' RACE reads with MiXCR. Here the sample spans some 75,000 distinct CDR3 sequences, approximately 15% being singletons. This CDR3 has 12 amino acids. V lost 0 bases to trimming and J lost 11 bases, with 9 bases between them. Germline CDR1 and CDR2: KGHDR and SFDVKD. This clonotype was obtained from an adult who was a healthcare worker with PCR-confirmed SARS-CoV-2 infection or an uninfected control (not recorded which). The V and J genes are TRBV24-1 and TRBJ1-1; D possibly corresponds to TRBD1 (6 bases). The material sequenced was whole blood. The CDR3 DNA reads TGTGCCACCAGTGATTTGACAGGGACCGCTTTCTTT. It translates to CATSDLTGTAFF.